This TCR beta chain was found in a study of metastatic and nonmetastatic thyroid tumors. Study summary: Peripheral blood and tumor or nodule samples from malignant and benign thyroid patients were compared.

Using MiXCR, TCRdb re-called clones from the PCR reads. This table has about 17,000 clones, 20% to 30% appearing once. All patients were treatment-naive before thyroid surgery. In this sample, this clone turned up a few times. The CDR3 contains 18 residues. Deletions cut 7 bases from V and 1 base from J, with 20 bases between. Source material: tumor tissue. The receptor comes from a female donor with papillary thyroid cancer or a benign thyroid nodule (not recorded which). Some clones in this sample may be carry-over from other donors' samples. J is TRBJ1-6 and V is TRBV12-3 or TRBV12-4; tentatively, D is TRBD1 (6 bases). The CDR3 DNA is TGTGCCAGCACCGACACAGAGACAGGCAGATCCTATAATTCACCCCTCCACTTT. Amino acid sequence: CASTDTETGRSYNSPLHF.